This T cell receptor (beta chain) was observed in a study of shared clonotypes between healthy human individuals. Many counts were recorded for this clone. TCRdb's copy holds only in-frame clones and misses some; the assay was immunoSEQ multiplex PCR. The table has some 1 million clones, roughly 80% seen once; the top ten hold about 1.5%. The CDR3 consists of 13 residues. Germline CDR1 reads KGHSH; CDR2 reads LQKENI. V lost 5 bases to trimming and J lost 11 bases, with 18 bases between them. The receptor's source is a man between 18 and 35 years old in good health. The sample taken for sequencing was memory CD4+ T cells sorted from blood. Specified subset: CD45RA-negative fraction. The chain carries TRBV18 and TRBJ1-1; TRBD1 might be the D (5 bases). CDR3 sequence: CASSSGTRDRAFF. CDR3 DNA: TGTGCCAGCTCATCAGGTACCAGGGACCGGGCTTTCTTT.